The T cell receptor (beta chain) described here comes from a study of molecular identifiers for immune sequencing clone quantification. With listed TCR primers and previously described methods, bulk TCR libraries were prepared. TCRdb itself ran the PCR reads through MiXCR, one entry per CDR3 protein. The sample lists 490,000 or so distinct CDR3 sequences, roughly a fifth occurring once. This clonotype occurred many times. CDR3 length: 14 residues. V gave up 0 bases and J gave up 4 bases, with 9 bases separating them. The V gene's germline CDR1 is MNHEY and CDR2 SVGAGI. Material for sequencing was naive CD8+ T cells from blood, with Jurkat cell RNA spiked in. Subset of the sample: FACS-sorted CD8+CD4-CCR7+CD45RA+ naive T cells. The J gene is TRBJ1-2, the V gene TRBV6-5, with D tentatively TRBD1 (5 bases). This TCR derives from a human donor in good health. Some libraries in this study had Jurkat cell RNA spiked in. This CDR3 reads CASSYSPGLYGYTF. In nucleotides, the CDR3 is TGTGCCAGCAGTTACTCGCCAGGGCTCTATGGCTACACCTTC.